This TCR beta chain derives from a study of cytomegalovirus exposure and HLA in healthy donors. Findings and limits, study-wide: Sequencing likely produced, as an artifact, a cluster of highly shared sequence variants. The study labeled 150 or so TCR beta chains cytomegalovirus-associated. Per a prior analysis, the majority of TCR beta V segments were productive roughly 87% or roughly 30% of the time. By HLA locus, TCR association rates varied in a later analysis, with DRB1 showing the most and HLA-C the fewest.

Remarks on this clone: Its antigen is still unknown.

With 60 Vbeta and 13 Jbeta primers, the PCR was carried out. Data came from immunoSEQ multiplex PCR; TCRdb stores just in-frame clones and leaves some out. The data hold about 160,000 clones, with 70% to 90% observed a single time. With 5 bases clipped from V and 4 bases from J, the junction kept 17 bases outside the gene matches. This CDR3 comprises 19 residues. Germline loops: CDR1 MDHEN, CDR2 SYDVKM. The receptor comes from a male donor in good health and CMV-seronegative. V is TRBV28 and J is TRBJ2-5; 12 bases line up with TRBD2. The specimen sequenced was PBMCs. The CDR3 here is CASSPDSFRLAGEGETQYF. DNA for the CDR3: TGTGCCAGCAGTCCCGACAGTTTTCGACTAGCGGGAGAAGGAGAGACCCAGTACTTC.